Here is one T cell receptor (beta chain) with its context. The CDR3 is 17 amino acids. V was clipped by 3 bases and J by 0 bases, with 16 bases between them. CDR1 is KGHDR, CDR2 SFDVKD, per germline. TCRdb keeps only in-frame clones here, not all; method: immunoSEQ multiplex PCR. Among around 85,000 clones, roughly 85% were seen once, and the ten largest hold 5% to 5.5%. These data come from a study of blood T cell repertoires in COVID-19. The material sequenced was peripheral blood. The J gene is TRBJ1-2, the V gene TRBV24-1, with a weak D call TRBD1 (5 bases). The TCR sequence derives from a man in his fifties or sixties with acute or convalescent COVID-19. This CDR3 reads CATSDRPREVSNYGYTF. CDR3 sequence (DNA): TGTGCCACCAGTGATCGCCCCAGGGAAGTCTCTAACTATGGCTACACCTTC.